This entry lists 26 T cell receptor beta chains sequenced from one sample in a study. One entry per CDR3 protein results from TCRdb running MiXCR on the RT-PCR reads. The sample contains fewer than 800,000 distinct CDR3 sequences, more than 13% of which appear only once. The specimen sequenced was memory CD4+ T cells from blood. The receptor source for this set is a female donor in good health, serving as a healthy control.

The rearrangement links TRBV28 to TRBJ2-7; D possibly matches TRBD1 or TRBD2 (5 bases each). CDR1 is MDHEN and CDR2 is SYDVKM in the germline V gene. Trimming cost V 5 bases and J 4 bases, with 18 bases left between them. The CDR3 loop spans 15 amino acids. CDR3 loop: CASSPPGTRGYEQYF. CDR3 DNA sequence: TGTGCCAGCAGTCCTCCCGGGACGAGGGGATACGAGCAGTACTTC. The complete variable domain, with remaining parts taken from reference TRBV28 and TRBJ2-7, reads DVKVTQSSRYLVKRTGEKVFLECVQDMDHENMFWYRQDPGLGLRLIYFSYDVKMKEKGDIPEGYSVSREKKERFSLILESASTNQTSMYLCASSPPGTRGYEQYFGPGTRLTVT.

In its sample, this clonotype was seen many times. The genes are TRBV4-2 and TRBJ2-7, with D perhaps assigned TRBD1 or TRBD2 (5 bases each). CDR1 and CDR2 from the germline V gene are LGHNA and YNFKEQ. With 3 bases removed from V and 7 bases from J, the gap between germline ends came to 13 bases. This CDR3 has 13 amino acids. The CDR3 nucleotides read TGTGCCAGCAGCCAGGCGCCTGAGGGGGAGCAGTACTTC. It is translated as CASSQAPEGEQYF.

This clonotype was observed a few times. This sequence joins TRBV25-1 and TRBJ1-1; D uncertain. CDR3 length equals 14 residues. CDR1 and CDR2 (germline): MGHDK, SYGVNS. V lost 3 bases and J lost 3, with 11 bases in between. The CDR3 is CASSEGGTYTEAFF. The CDR3 DNA is TGTGCCAGCAGTGAGGGAGGAACCTACACTGAAGCTTTCTTT.

V and J are TRBV7-9 and TRBJ1-1; 9 bases line up with TRBD1. Trimming removed 5 bases from V and 4 bases from J; junction bases left unmatched: 11. The CDR3 sequence is 16 residues long. CDR1 SEHNR and CDR2 FQNEAQ come from the germline V gene (reference sequence). This CDR3 is CASSGRTGVRGTEAFF. In DNA, the CDR3 is TGTGCCAGCAGCGGACGGACAGGGGTACGTGGCACTGAAGCTTTCTTT.

V usage is TRBV23-1 and J usage is TRBJ1-5; D may be TRBD1 (6 bases). Being an ORF, TRBV23-1 has a function that is uncertain. Trimming left V 0 bases short and J 3 bases short, with 12 bases between. CDR3 size: 16 residues. The CDR3 spells CASSQSWGAYNQPQHF. The CDR3 region has the DNA TGCGCCAGCAGTCAATCGTGGGGGGCCTACAATCAGCCCCAGCATTTT.

This clonotype was detected many times. This sequence joins TRBV6-5 and TRBJ2-2; 8 bases are a match to TRBD2. The CDR3 contains 16 residues. Germline CDR1 MNHEY, CDR2 SVGAGI. V lost 5 bases to trimming and J lost 0 bases; unmatched junction nucleotides: 5. The CDR3, as DNA: TGTGCCAGCAGTCGACCGGGGGGGGCGAACACCGGGGAGCTGTTTTTT. Its translation: CASSRPGGANTGELFF.

This clonotype occurred many times. The gene calls are TRBV5-5 and TRBJ1-5; TRBD1 matches 7 bases. The J segment lost 2 bases and the V segment lost 6 bases, leaving 5 bases of the junction unmatched. The V gene's germline CDR1 is SGHKS and CDR2 YYEKEE (reference sequence). The CDR3 contains 14 residues. The CDR3 DNA sequence: TGTGCCAGCAATCTCGACAGGGGCAATCAGCCCCAGCATTTT. This translates into CASNLDRGNQPQHF.

J is TRBJ2-7 and V is TRBV20-1; the match to TRBD2 covers 7 bases. The CDR3 has 15 residues. CDR1 is DFQATT and CDR2 is SNEGSKA in the germline V gene (reference sequence). V gave up 6 bases and J gave up 0 bases; unmatched junction bases: 11. The CDR3 DNA reads TGCAGTGCCATCGGTGCGGGAGCCCTCTCCTACGAGCAGTACTTC. Translated, it gives CSAIGAGALSYEQYF.

This clonotype was observed a handful of times. V and J are TRBV20-1 and TRBJ2-3, with 8 bases aligning to TRBD2. The CDR3 is made up of 19 amino acids. The germline V gene encodes CDR1 DFQATT and CDR2 SNEGSKA (reference sequence). The ends lost 2 bases at V and 6 bases at J; junction bases unmatched: 22. The CDR3 here is CSARSIAGSLGGREDTQYF. CDR3 DNA sequence: TGCAGTGCTAGATCAATAGCGGGGTCTCTTGGGGGAAGAGAGGATACGCAGTATTTT.

This clonotype has only a few counts. V gene TRBV9 combines with J gene TRBJ2-2; D is unclear. CDR3 length: 15 amino acids. Germline values: CDR1 SGDLS, CDR2 YYNGEE. V was trimmed by 7 bases and J by 5 bases, leaving 18 bases between them. The CDR3 DNA follows: TGTGCCAGCTCCCAGTGGGCGGAAGCGACCGGGGAGCTGTTTTTT. This translates into CASSQWAEATGELFF. The whole variable domain, filled in from reference TRBV9 and TRBJ2-2, reads DSGVTQTPKHLITATGQRVTLRCSPRSGDLSVYWYQQSLDQGLQFLIQYYNGEERAKGNILERFSAQQFPDLHSELNLSSLELGDSALYFCASSQWAEATGELFFGEGSRLTVL.

In this sample, this clonotype turned up many times. CDR3 residues: CATSEGDGETQYF. The DNA of the CDR3 is TGTGCCACCAGTGAGGGGGACGGAGAGACCCAGTACTTC. The chain links TRBV24-1 to TRBJ2-5; D is perhaps TRBD1 or TRBD2 (5 bases each). CDR3 size: 13 residues. V was pared by 4 bases and J by 4 bases, with 9 bases between. The V gene's germline CDR1 is KGHDR and CDR2 SFDVKD.

This chain connects TRBV7-2 to TRBJ1-2, with TRBD1 as a possible D gene (5 bases). V was trimmed by 3 bases and J by 8 bases, leaving 13 bases between them. The CDR3 is made up of 13 amino acids. Looked up from germline, CDR1 is SGHTA and CDR2 is FQGNSA. Here the CDR3 reads CASSLGTWGGYTF. In DNA form, the CDR3 reads TGTGCCAGCAGCTTGGGGACCTGGGGAGGCTACACCTTC.

This clonotype was seen a handful of times. The CDR3: CASSRTGTKSGANVLTF. CDR3 DNA sequence: TGTGCCAGCAGCCGGACAGGCACAAAATCTGGGGCCAACGTCCTGACTTTC. J is TRBJ2-6 and V is TRBV3-1; 7 bases agree with TRBD1. From germline, CDR1 is LGHDT and CDR2 YNNKEL (reference sequence). The CDR3 runs to 17 residues. The V segment lost 4 bases and the J segment 1 base; nucleotides outside the gene matches: 7.

This clonotype was seen repeatedly, ten times or more. V and J are TRBV4-1 and TRBJ2-1, with D tentatively TRBD2 (7 bases). The CDR3 has 14 residues. In germline, CDR1 is MGHRA, CDR2 YSYEKL. V was pared by 5 bases and J by 5 bases, with 13 bases between. The CDR3 reads CASSRGGRDNEQFF. The CDR3 nucleotides read TGCGCCAGCAGCAGGGGGGGTAGGGACAATGAGCAGTTCTTC.

At least ten counts were recorded for this clonotype. V gene TRBV10-3 combines with J gene TRBJ2-7, with 12 bases matching TRBD2. V gave up 0 bases and J gave up 7 bases; unmatched junction bases: 4. CDR1 and CDR2 from the germline V gene are ENHRY and SYGVKD. CDR3 length equals 15 residues. The CDR3 here is CAISESVTSGREQYF. CDR3 bases: TGTGCCATCAGTGAGTCGGTGACTAGCGGGAGAGAGCAGTACTTC.

This clonotype was recorded a few times. The chain uses TRBV28 and TRBJ1-1; 7 nucleotides agree with TRBD1. Per the germline V gene, CDR1 is MDHEN and CDR2 is SYDVKM. The CDR3 consists of 13 residues. With 0 bases clipped from V and 7 bases from J, the junction kept 2 bases outside the gene matches. The CDR3 DNA sequence: TGTGCCAGCAGTTTATGGACAGGGCTTGAAGCTTTCTTT. This translates into CASSLWTGLEAFF. The variable domain in full, completed from reference TRBV28 and TRBJ1-1, reads DVKVTQSSRYLVKRTGEKVFLECVQDMDHENMFWYRQDPGLGLRLIYFSYDVKMKEKGDIPEGYSVSREKKERFSLILESASTNQTSMYLCASSLWTGLEAFFGQGTRLTVV.

J is TRBJ1-6 and V is TRBV7-2, with D possibly TRBD1 on 5 matching bases. Germline V CDR1 and CDR2: SGHTA, FQGNSA. V shed 0 bases and J shed 7 bases, with 10 bases lying between them. This CDR3 is built from 15 residues. The CDR3 DNA is TGTGCCAGCAGCTTAGCGGGACCGCAAAATTCACCCCTCCACTTT. Translating it yields CASSLAGPQNSPLHF. Complete variable domain (other parts from reference TRBV7-2 and TRBJ1-6): GAGVSQSPSNKVTEKGKDVELRCDPISGHTALYWYRQSLGQGLEFLIYFQGNSAPDKSGLPSDRFSAERTGGSVSTLTIQRTQQEDSAVYLCASSLAGPQNSPLHFGNGTRLTVT.

This clonotype was seen repeatedly, ten times or more. The chain combines TRBV7-8 with TRBJ2-3; TRBD2 agrees at 10 bases. The CDR3 is made up of 17 amino acids. Per the germline V gene, CDR1 is SGHVS and CDR2 is FQNEAQ. The V segment lost 5 bases and the J segment 2 bases; nucleotides outside the gene matches: 10. As DNA, the CDR3 is TGTGCCAGCAGCATGAACTCACTAGCGGGGAACACAGATACGCAGTATTTT. It translates to CASSMNSLAGNTDTQYF.

This clonotype was seen at least ten times. This chain joins TRBV7-2 and TRBJ1-5; tentative D call: TRBD1 (5 bases). Germline-derived CDR1 and CDR2 are SGHTA and FQGNSA. The CDR3 consists of 16 residues. Trimming shortened V by 5 bases and J by 0 bases, and 14 bases separated the two germline ends. CDR3 region: CASSAQSGYSNQPQHF. Written as DNA, the CDR3 is TGTGCCAGCAGCGCCCAATCAGGGTATAGCAATCAGCCCCAGCATTTT.

The rearrangement joins TRBV30 to TRBJ2-5; 8 positions match TRBD1. Germline loops: CDR1 GTSNPN, CDR2 SVGIG (reference sequence). There are 15 residues in the CDR3. V lost 3 bases and J lost 2; bases outside the gene matches: 8. The DNA for the CDR3 is TGTGCCTGGAGCGATATCAGGGGGCGTCAAGAGACCCAGTACTTC. This codes for CAWSDIRGRQETQYF.

The chain combines TRBV20-1 with TRBJ2-3; no reliable D call. This CDR3 has 13 residues. V shed 3 bases and J shed 5 bases, with 12 bases lying between them. Germline V gene lookup returns CDR1 DFQATT and CDR2 SNEGSKA (reference sequence). CDR3 in amino acids: CSARAGYEDTQYF. In DNA form, the CDR3 reads TGCAGTGCTAGGGCCGGATATGAAGATACGCAGTATTTT.

The chain combines TRBV6-5 with TRBJ1-1; the D is unclear. The CDR3 is made up of 13 amino acids. Trimming left V 4 bases short and J 3 bases short, with 9 bases between. Germline CDR1 MNHEY, CDR2 SVGAGI. CDR3 sequence (DNA): TGTGCCAGCAGTTCTTTTGATTACACTGAAGCTTTCTTT. Residues: CASSSFDYTEAFF.

Only a few counts were recorded for this clonotype. The chain links TRBV7-2 to TRBJ1-1, with no clear D. V dropped 1 base and J dropped 1 base, with 13 bases sitting between them. The CDR3 loop spans 16 amino acids. Germline V lookup: CDR1 SGHTA, CDR2 FQGNSA. The CDR3: CASSLEGGNANTEAFF. The CDR3 DNA reads TGTGCCAGCAGCTTAGAGGGTGGCAATGCGAACACTGAAGCTTTCTTT.

The chain carries TRBV6-2 or TRBV6-3 and TRBJ2-2; D may correspond to TRBD1 or TRBD2 (6 bases each). The CDR3 spans 15 residues. Germline CDR1 MNHEY, CDR2 SVGEGT. V was cut by 6 bases and J by 4 bases, with 15 bases left in between. Written as DNA, the CDR3 is TGTGCCAGCAGCCGAACAGGGAGGTTCACCGGGGAGCTGTTTTTT. It encodes CASSRTGRFTGELFF.

The rearrangement uses TRBV7-9 and TRBJ2-2; D gene unclear. CDR1 SEHNR and CDR2 FQNEAQ come from the germline V gene (reference sequence). The CDR3 consists of 16 residues. Trimming took 5 bases from V and 0 from J, leaving 13 bases between them. CDR3 sequence: CASSRLKNANTGELFF. The CDR3 DNA reads TGTGCCAGCAGCCGCCTGAAGAATGCGAACACCGGGGAGCTGTTTTTT.

This clonotype was seen a handful of times. The genes are TRBV5-1 and TRBJ2-1, with 14 bases aligning to TRBD2. Germline-derived CDR1 and CDR2 are SGHRS and YFSETQ. CDR3 size: 18 residues. V lost 5 bases to trimming and J lost 1 base; unmatched junction nucleotides: 8. The CDR3 protein is CASRISGTSGSSYNEQFF. As DNA, the CDR3 is TGCGCCAGCAGAATCTCCGGGACTAGCGGGAGTTCCTACAATGAGCAGTTCTTC.